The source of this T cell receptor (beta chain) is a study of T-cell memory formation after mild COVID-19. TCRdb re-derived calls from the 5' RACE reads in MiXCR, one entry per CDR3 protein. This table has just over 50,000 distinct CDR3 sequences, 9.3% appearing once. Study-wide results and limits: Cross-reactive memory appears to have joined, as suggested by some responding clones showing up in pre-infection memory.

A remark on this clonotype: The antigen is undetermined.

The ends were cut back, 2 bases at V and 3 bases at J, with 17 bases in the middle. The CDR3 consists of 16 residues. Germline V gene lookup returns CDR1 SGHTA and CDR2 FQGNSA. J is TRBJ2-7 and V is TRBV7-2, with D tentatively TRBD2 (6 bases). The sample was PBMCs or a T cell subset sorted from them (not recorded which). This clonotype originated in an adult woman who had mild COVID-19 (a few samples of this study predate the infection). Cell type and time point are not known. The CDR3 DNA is TGTGCCAGCAGCTTATACCACGGGACTCGTCACTACGAGCAGTACTTC. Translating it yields CASSLYHGTRHYEQYF.